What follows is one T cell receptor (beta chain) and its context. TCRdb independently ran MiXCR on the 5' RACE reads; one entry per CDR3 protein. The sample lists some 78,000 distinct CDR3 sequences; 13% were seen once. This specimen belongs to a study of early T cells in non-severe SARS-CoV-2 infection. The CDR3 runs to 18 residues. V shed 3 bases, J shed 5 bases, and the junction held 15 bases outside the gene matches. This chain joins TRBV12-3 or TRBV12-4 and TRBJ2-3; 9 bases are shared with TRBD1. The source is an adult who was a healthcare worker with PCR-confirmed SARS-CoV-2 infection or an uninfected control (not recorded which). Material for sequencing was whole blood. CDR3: CASSFQLTQGARVDTQYF. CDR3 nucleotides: TGTGCCAGCAGTTTTCAGTTAACACAGGGGGCGAGGGTAGATACGCAGTATTTT.